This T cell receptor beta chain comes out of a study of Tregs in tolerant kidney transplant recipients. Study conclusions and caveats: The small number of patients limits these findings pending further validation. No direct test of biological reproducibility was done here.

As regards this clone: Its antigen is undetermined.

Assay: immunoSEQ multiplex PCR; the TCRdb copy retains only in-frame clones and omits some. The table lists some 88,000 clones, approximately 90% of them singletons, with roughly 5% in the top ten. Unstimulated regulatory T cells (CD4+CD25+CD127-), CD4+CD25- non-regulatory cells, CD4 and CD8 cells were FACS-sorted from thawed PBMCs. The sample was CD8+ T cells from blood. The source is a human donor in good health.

The CDR3: CATSRVAGETGELFF. The CDR3, as DNA: TGTGCCACCAGCAGAGTGGCGGGAGAAACCGGGGAGCTGTTTTTT. The gene calls are TRBV15 and TRBJ2-2; 7 bases fit TRBD2. Trimming cost V 1 base and J 5 bases; bases outside gene matches: 4. This CDR3 region has 15 residues. Germline CDR1 reads LNHNV; CDR2 reads YYDKDF (reference sequence).